The text below deals with one TCR beta chain. What it binds is unknown. This entry is derived from a study of shared clonotypes between healthy human individuals. Broader study findings: Donors were few, which limited the genetic and exposure-history diversity represented. Non-shared clonotypes displayed generation probabilities falling below those of clonotypes present in all four donors.

Donors comprised healthy HIV-negative adults lacking recent acute infections or vaccinations. Data came from immunoSEQ multiplex PCR; TCRdb stores just in-frame clones and leaves some out. The sample holds approximately 2.5 million clones, approximately 94% seen once. The material sequenced was naive CD4+ T cells from PBMCs. Subset denoted: CD45RA+ positively selected. The sequence was obtained from a man between 18 and 35 years old in good health. Some clones in this sample may be carry-over from other donors' samples.

CDR3 in amino acids: CASSIGWTSARGTQYF. CDR3 nucleotide sequence: TGTGCCAGTAGTATAGGTTGGACTAGCGCCCGGGGGACCCAGTACTTC. The chain combines TRBV19 with TRBJ2-5, with 9 bases that match TRBD2. The CDR3 contains 16 residues. V gave up 1 base and J gave up 7 bases; unmatched junction bases: 10. Germline V gene lookup returns CDR1 LNHDA and CDR2 SQIVND (reference sequence).